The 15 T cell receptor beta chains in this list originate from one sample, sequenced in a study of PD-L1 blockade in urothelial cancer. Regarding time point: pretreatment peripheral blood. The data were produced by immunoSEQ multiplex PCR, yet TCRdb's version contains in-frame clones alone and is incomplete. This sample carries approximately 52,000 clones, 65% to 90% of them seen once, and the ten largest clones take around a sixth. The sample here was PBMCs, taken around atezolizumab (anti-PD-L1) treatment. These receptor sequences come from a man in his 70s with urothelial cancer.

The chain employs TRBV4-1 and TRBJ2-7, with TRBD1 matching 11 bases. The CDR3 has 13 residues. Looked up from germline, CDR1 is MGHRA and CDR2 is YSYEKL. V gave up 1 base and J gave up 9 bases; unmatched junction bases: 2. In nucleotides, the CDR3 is TGCGCCAGCAGCCAAGGGACAGGGGGCTGGCAGTACTTC. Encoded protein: CASSQGTGGWQYF.

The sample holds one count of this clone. CDR3 sequence (DNA): TGTGCCAGCAGTTTAGAACAGGGGGCGCAGCCCCAGCATTTT. It codes for CASSLEQGAQPQHF. The chain uses TRBV28 and TRBJ1-5; 9 bases are shared with TRBD1. Germline values: CDR1 MDHEN, CDR2 SYDVKM. After removal of 2 bases from V and 7 bases from J, the junction contained 3 bases not matched to a gene. The CDR3 is made up of 14 amino acids. Drawing the rest from reference TRBV28 and TRBJ1-5, the complete variable domain is DVKVTQSSRYLVKRTGEKVFLECVQDMDHENMFWYRQDPGLGLRLIYFSYDVKMKEKGDIPEGYSVSREKKERFSLILESASTNQTSMYLCASSLEQGAQPQHFGDGTRLSIL.

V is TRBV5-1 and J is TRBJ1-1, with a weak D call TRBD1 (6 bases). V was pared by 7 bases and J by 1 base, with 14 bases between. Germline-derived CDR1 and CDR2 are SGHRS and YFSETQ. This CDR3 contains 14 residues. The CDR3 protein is CASRSGQPNTEAFF. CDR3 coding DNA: TGCGCCAGCCGTTCGGGACAACCGAACACTGAAGCTTTCTTT.

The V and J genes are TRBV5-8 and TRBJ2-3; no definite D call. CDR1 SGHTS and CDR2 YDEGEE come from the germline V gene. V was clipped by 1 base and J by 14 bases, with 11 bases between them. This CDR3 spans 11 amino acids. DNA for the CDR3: TGTGCCAGCAGCTTGCGCGCAAACGCGTATTTT. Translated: CASSLRANAYF.

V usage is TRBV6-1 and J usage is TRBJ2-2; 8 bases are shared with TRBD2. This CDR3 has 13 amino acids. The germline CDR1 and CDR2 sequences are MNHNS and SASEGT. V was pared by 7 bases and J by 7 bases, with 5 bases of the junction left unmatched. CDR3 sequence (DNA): TGTGCCAGCAACGGGGGGGGATTCGGGGAGCTGTTTTTT. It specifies CASNGGGFGELFF.

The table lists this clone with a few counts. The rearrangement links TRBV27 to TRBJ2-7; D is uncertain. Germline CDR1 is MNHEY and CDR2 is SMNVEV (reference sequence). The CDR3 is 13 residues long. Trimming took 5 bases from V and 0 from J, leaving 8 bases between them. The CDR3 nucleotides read TGTGCCAGCAGTCCGCGTAGCTCCTACGAGCAGTACTTC. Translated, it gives CASSPRSSYEQYF.

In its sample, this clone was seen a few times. In DNA, the CDR3 is TGTGCCAGCAGCGTAGCTCCCAGGGAGGGATCACCCCTCCACTTT. Translating gives CASSVAPREGSPLHF. The chain carries TRBV9 and TRBJ1-6, with TRBD1 as a possible D gene (5 bases). The germline gives CDR1 SGDLS, CDR2 YYNGEE. Trimming cost V 0 bases and J 10 bases, with 14 bases left between them. The CDR3 consists of 15 residues.

The CDR3 DNA reads TGCGCCAGCAGCTCGGCCCCCCGGGCGGCGGGACACACCGGGGAGCTGTTTTTT. It translates to CASSSAPRAAGHTGELFF. This chain joins TRBV5-1 and TRBJ2-2, with D tentatively TRBD2 (6 bases). The V and J ends lost 3 bases and 3 bases respectively, with 21 bases between them. Germline lookup yields CDR1 SGHRS and CDR2 YFSETQ. The CDR3 is made up of 18 amino acids.

The CDR3 spells CASSLGEDSTLQETQYF. CDR3 coding DNA: TGTGCCAGCTCACTTGGAGAGGACAGTACATTACAAGAGACCCAGTACTTC. The V gene is TRBV18, the J gene TRBJ2-5; the D gene is possibly TRBD1 (6 bases). Germline V lookup: CDR1 KGHSH, CDR2 LQKENI. Trimming shortened V by 4 bases and J by 2 bases, and 20 bases separated the two germline ends. There are 17 residues in the CDR3.

CDR3 sequence (DNA): TGTGCCAGCAGTGACTCGCCCCGGGGGCCCCAGCATTTT. Translated: CASSDSPRGPQHF. V usage is TRBV6-4 and J usage is TRBJ1-5; D unresolved. The V gene lost 0 bases and the J gene lost 9 bases, with 9 bases spanning the gap. The CDR3 contains 13 residues. Germline CDR1 is MRHNA and CDR2 is SNTAGT.

CDR3 DNA: TGCAGCGTGCCAGGGACTTCCTCGTGGCCCCAGCATTTT. The encoded protein is CSVPGTSSWPQHF. This chain links TRBV29-1 with TRBJ1-5; perhaps TRBD1 as D (5 bases). The CDR3 spans 13 residues. V lost 6 bases and J 9 bases, leaving 18 bases between the germline ends. The germline CDR1 and CDR2 sequences are SQVTM and ANQGSEA.

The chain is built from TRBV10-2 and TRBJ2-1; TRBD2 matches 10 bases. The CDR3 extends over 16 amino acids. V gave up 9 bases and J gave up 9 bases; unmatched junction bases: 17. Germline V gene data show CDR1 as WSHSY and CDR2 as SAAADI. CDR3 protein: CASQPPTSGRAGEQFF. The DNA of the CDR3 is TGCGCCAGTCAGCCCCCCACCAGCGGGAGGGCCGGTGAGCAGTTCTTC.

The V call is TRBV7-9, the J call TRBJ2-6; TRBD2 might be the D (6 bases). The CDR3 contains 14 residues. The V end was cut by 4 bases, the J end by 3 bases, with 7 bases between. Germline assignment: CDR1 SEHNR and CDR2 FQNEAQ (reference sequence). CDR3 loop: CASSWGVGANVLTF. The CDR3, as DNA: TGTGCCAGCAGCTGGGGGGTTGGGGCCAACGTCCTGACTTTC.

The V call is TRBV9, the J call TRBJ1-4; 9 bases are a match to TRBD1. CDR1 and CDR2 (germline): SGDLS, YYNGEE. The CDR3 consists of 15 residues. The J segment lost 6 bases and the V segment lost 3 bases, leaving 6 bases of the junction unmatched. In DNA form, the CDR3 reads TGTGCCAGCAGCGACCCGGGACAGGGTGATGAAAAACTGTTTTTT. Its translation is CASSDPGQGDEKLFF.

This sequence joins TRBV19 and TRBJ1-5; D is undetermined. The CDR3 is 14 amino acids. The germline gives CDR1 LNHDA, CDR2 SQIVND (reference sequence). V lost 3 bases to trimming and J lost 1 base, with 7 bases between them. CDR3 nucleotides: TGTGCCAGTAGTATGCGGGAGAGCAATCAGCCCCAGCATTTT. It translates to CASSMRESNQPQHF. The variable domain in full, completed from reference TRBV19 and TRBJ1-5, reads DGGITQSPKYLFRKEGQNVTLSCEQNLNHDAMYWYRQDPGQGLRLIYYSQIVNDFQKGDIAEGYSVSREKKESFPLTVTSAQKNPTAFYLCASSMRESNQPQHFGDGTRLSIL.